The TCR beta chain under discussion was sequenced for a study of T-cell reconstitution after alpha-beta-depleted transplantation in children. Unique molecular identifiers tagged the TCRbeta library. TCRdb used MiXCR to reprocess the PCR reads, holding one entry per CDR3 protein. The repertoire holds some 190,000 distinct CDR3 sequences, with 11% as singletons. Ten or more counts support this clonotype. V lost 6 bases, J lost 5 bases, and 11 bases stayed unmatched. This CDR3 comprises 15 residues. The germline gives CDR1 KGHSH, CDR2 LQKENI. Sequencing used PBMCs, obtained before TCRalphabeta/CD19-depleted stem cell transplant. The receptor was isolated from a boy aged 2 to 10 with acute myeloid leukemia, due to receive a stem cell transplant. V and J are TRBV18 and TRBJ2-7; 9 positions match TRBD2. The CDR3 bases are TGTGCCAGCTCGGATGGTAGCGGGAGAAGGGACGAGCAGTACTTC. This encodes CASSDGSGRRDEQYF.